Included here is one TCR beta chain sequence, with context. Its antigen specificity is not known. Within one base of it there is no much larger clone, and no base qualities were kept. V is reduced by 5 bases and J by 4 bases, leaving a spacing of 12 bases between them. The germline V gene supplies CDR1 SGHRS and CDR2 YFSETQ. The CDR3 contains 13 residues, cysteine and phenylalanine counted. Only CDR3 DNA is held: 39 bases, read in frame from base 1. This entry comes from a study of T cell repertoires and HLA-DP antigens (dated by TCRdb to 2016 to 2018). A note on the overall study: An in vitro model of CD4+ T cell alloreactivity against allogeneic HLA-DP presented by transduced HeLa cells was used in the study. The two alloantigens modelled structurally similar versus dissimilar alloantigens, differing from self at one and around ten peptide-binding groove amino acids, respectively. Of the three donors, two were male and one was female, and their ages ranged from the 18-to-29 age band up to the 60-to-69 age band. An average DNA input of approximately 210 ng was used for sorted CD137+CD4+ samples, compared with approximately 1,300 ng for pre-culture CD4+ samples. Overall results and qualifications from the work: Limitations included only a few donors, a non-physiological HeLa antigen-presenting system, and the use of total CD4+ responder cells. Clonality of sorted CD137+ cells was similar against both alloantigens (around 0.41) and much higher than in pre-culture samples (approximately 0.041). An average cumulative frequency of approximately 35% against one allele and 45% to 65% against the other was found for clones undetected before culture. Separate analysis of naive and memory CD4+ repertoires was not performed.

Magnetic bead negative selection was used to isolate untouched CD4+ T cells from Ficoll-separated PBMC, with purity averaging about 98%. Using magnetic beads, untouched CD4+ T cells were isolated from Ficoll-separated PBMC at roughly 98% purity, with only negligible CD8+ contamination. Peripheral blood mononuclear cells came from the buffy coats of a few healthy blood donors, who served as the study's donors. Each of the three donors was CMV seronegative. The DNeasy Blood & Tissue Kit was used to extract genomic DNA. For each subject, genomic DNA from sorted CD137+CD4+ cells and from pre-culture CD4+ baseline samples underwent TCRB sequencing. The immunoSEQ multiplex PCR, with forward primers for 54 TRBV segments and reverse primers for 13 TRBJ segments, was used to amplify TCRB CDR3 regions. Pre-culture CD4+ samples were sequenced at deep resolution, targeting a few hundred thousand T cell genomes. Sequencing of amplicons was performed on an Illumina HiSeq System, and 87 bp reads covering the CDR3 were generated. As for how the authors treated the data: Correction for PCR and sequencing errors was applied to reads, and CDR3 regions were defined through alignment to IMGT reference sequences. Synthetic template pools were used to estimate template counts and unique rearrangement counts. Clonality was computed by subtracting Pielou's evenness from 1. The Daley-Smith estimator was used to estimate richness. Morisita's index was used to measure repertoire overlap. Clones found in cultured samples but undetected in the pre-culture repertoire of the corresponding donor were defined as low-abundance clones. As stored in TCRdb, this immuneACCESS dataset retains in-frame rearrangements with V and J assigned. A fraction of the clones does not appear; measured against another copy, unresolved V genes explain less than half of the discrepancy, and the remainder lacks a known reason. The V and J calls and the clone size are those of that table, but D and trimming were determined from the DNA. The sample contains about 110,000 clones, nearly 95% of them found a single time. Approximately 0.29% of the sample goes to the ten largest clones.

What was sequenced was CD4+ T cells from PBMCs. The chain is made from TRBV5-1 and TRBJ1-2; no D gene call is confident. The source is a woman between 18 and 29 years old in good health and CMV-seronegative. The nucleotides read TGCGCCAGCAGGTCGGTAGGCAGCTATGGCTACACCTTC. It codes for CASRSVGSYGYTF.